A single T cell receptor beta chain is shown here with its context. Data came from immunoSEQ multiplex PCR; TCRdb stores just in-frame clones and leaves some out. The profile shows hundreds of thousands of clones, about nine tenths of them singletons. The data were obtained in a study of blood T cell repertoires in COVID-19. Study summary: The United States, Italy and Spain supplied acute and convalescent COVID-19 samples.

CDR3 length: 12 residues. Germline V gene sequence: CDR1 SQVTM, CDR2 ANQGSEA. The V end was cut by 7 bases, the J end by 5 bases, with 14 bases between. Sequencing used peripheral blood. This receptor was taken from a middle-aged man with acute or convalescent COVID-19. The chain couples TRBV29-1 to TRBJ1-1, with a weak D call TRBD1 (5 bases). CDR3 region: CSATVQGTEAFF. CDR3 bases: TGCAGCGCCACGGTCCAGGGTACTGAAGCTTTCTTT.